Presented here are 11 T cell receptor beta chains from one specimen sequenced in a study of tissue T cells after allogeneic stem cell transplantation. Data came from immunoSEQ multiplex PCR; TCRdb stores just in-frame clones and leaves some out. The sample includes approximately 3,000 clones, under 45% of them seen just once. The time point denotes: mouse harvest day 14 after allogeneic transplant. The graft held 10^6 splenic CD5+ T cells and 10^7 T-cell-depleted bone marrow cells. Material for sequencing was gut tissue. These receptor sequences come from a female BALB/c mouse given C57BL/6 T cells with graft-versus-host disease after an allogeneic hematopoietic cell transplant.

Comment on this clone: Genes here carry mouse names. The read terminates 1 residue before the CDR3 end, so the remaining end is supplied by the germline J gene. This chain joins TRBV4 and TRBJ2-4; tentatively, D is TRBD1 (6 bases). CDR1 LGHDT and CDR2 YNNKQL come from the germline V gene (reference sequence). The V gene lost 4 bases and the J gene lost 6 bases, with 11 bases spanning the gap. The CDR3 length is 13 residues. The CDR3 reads CASSFQGWNTLYF. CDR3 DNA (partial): TGTGCCAGCAGCTTCCAGGGGTGGAACACCTTGTAC.

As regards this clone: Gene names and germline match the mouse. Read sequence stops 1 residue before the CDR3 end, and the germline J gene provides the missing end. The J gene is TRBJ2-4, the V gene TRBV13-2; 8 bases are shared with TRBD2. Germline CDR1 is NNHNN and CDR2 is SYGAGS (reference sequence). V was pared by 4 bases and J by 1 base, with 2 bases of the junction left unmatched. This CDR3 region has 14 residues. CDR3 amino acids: CASGQTGGQNTLYF. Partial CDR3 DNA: TGTGCCAGCGGTCAGACTGGGGGTCAAAACACCTTGTAC.

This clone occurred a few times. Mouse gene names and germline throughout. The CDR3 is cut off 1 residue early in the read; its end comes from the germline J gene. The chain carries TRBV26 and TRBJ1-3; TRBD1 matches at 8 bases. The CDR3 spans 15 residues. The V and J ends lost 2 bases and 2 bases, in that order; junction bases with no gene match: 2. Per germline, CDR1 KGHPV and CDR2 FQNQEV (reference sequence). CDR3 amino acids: CASSLPRGPGNTLYF. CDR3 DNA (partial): TGTGCCAGCAGTCTGCCCAGGGGGCCTGGAAATACGCTCTAT.

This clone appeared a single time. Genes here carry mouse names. The CDR3 DNA, read in part, is TGTGCTAGCAGTTCGGGACAAAACACAGAAGTCTTC. Amino acid sequence: CASSSGQNTEVF. The full CDR3 protein is CASSSGQNTEVFF. V and J are TRBV29 and TRBJ1-1; D is perhaps TRBD1 (6 bases). The CDR3 goes on 1 residue after the read ends, and that part is filled in from the germline J gene. The V end lost 4 bases, the J end lost 1 base, and 7 bases lay between the germline ends. Looked up from germline, CDR1 is MSHET and CDR2 is SYDVDS. The CDR3 runs to 13 residues.

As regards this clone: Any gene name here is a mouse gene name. CDR3 DNA (partial): TGTGCCAGCAGCCTCCGGGACACTGGAAATACGCTCTAT. Translated, it gives CASSLRDTGNTLY. From start to end, the CDR3 is CASSLRDTGNTLYF. V gene TRBV5 combines with J gene TRBJ1-3; D perhaps matches TRBD1 (6 bases). Read data end 1 residue before the CDR3 end; the end is taken from the germline J gene. CDR3 length: 14 amino acids. Germline lookup yields CDR1 LGHNA and CDR2 YNLKQL (reference sequence). V was trimmed by 4 bases and J by 2 bases, leaving 9 bases between them.

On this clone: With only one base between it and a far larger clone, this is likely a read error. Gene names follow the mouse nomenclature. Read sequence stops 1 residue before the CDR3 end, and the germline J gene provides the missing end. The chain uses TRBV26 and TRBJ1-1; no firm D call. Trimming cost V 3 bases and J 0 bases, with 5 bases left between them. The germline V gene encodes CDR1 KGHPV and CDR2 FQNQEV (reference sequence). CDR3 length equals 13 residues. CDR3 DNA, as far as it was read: TGTGCCAGCAGTCTCGGGACAAACACAGAAGTCTTC. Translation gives CASSLGTNTEVF. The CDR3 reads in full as CASSLGTNTEVFF.

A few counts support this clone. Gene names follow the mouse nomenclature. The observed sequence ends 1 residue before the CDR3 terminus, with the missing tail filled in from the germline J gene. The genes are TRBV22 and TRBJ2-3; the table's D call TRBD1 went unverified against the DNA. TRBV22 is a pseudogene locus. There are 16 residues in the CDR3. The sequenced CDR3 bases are TGTGCCAGCAGTTGTCTACGGACAGGGGTTGCAGAAACGCTGTAT. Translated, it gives CASSCLRTGVAETLY. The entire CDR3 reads CASSCLRTGVAETLYF.

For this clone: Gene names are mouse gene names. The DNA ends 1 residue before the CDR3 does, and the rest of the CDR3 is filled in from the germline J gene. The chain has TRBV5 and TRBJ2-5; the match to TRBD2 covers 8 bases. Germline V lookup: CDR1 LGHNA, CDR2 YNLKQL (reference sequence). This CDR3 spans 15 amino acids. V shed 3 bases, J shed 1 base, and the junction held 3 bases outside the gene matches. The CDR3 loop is CASSHKDWDQDTQYF. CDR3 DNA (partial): TGTGCCAGCAGCCACAAGGACTGGGACCAAGACACCCAGTAC.

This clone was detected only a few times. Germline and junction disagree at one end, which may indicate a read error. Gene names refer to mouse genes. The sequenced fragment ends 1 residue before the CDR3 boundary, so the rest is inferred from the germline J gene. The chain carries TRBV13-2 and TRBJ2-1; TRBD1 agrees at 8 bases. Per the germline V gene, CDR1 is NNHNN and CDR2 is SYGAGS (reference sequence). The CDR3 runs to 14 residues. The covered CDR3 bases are TGTGCCAGCAGTGACCGGACAGGGAATGCTGAGCAGTTC. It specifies CASSDRTGNAEQF. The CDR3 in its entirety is CASSDRTGNAEQFF.

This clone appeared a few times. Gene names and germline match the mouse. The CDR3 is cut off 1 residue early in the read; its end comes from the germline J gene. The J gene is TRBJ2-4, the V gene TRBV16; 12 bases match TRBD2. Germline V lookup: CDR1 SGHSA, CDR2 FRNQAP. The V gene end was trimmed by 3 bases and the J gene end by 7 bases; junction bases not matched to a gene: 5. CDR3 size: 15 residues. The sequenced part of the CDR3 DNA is TGTGCAAGCAGCTTCGGACTGGGGGGGACTGACACCTTGTAC. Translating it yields CASSFGLGGTDTLY. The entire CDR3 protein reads CASSFGLGGTDTLYF.

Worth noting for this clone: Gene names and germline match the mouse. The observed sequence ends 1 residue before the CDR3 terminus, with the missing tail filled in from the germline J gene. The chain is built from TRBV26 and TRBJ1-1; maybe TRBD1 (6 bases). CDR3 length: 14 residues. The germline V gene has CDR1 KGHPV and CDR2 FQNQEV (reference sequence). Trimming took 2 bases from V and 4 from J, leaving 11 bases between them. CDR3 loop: CASSLNREGTEVFF. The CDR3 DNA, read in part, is TGTGCCAGCAGTCTGAACAGGGAGGGCACAGAAGTCTTC.